The 30 T cell receptor beta chains below come from one sample, sequenced in a study of metastatic and nonmetastatic thyroid tumors. No patient received treatment before thyroid surgery. TCRdb reprocessed the PCR reads via MiXCR. The data contain 50,000 to 65,000 clones, approximately 17% of them singletons. The sequencing input was blood. These receptors came from a female donor with papillary thyroid cancer or a benign thyroid nodule (not recorded which). Some clones in this sample may be carry-over from other donors' samples.

In this sample, this clone turned up many times. The chain couples TRBV28 to TRBJ2-1; no definite D call. Germline loops: CDR1 MDHEN, CDR2 SYDVKM. The length of the CDR3 is 16 residues. Trimming removed 6 bases from V and 6 bases from J, with 21 bases in between. This CDR3 is CASRPTKASYSNEQFF. The CDR3 DNA reads TGTGCCAGCAGGCCGACAAAGGCATCCTACTCCAATGAGCAGTTCTTC.

This clone was seen ten or more times. A much larger clone differs from this one at a single base, so this may be a read error. This chain links TRBV6-1 with TRBJ2-7, with a tentative D call TRBD1 (6 bases). V lost 5 bases to trimming and J lost 2 bases, with 10 bases between them. CDR3 length: 13 amino acids. The germline CDR1 and CDR2 sequences are MNHNS and SASEGT. DNA for the CDR3: TGTGCCAGCAGTTCCACAGGGCCCTACGAGCAGTACTTC. This gives the protein CASSSTGPYEQYF.

This clone has just a few counts. This clone may be a read error of a much larger clone one base away. The chain carries TRBV5-1 and TRBJ2-3; tentative D call: TRBD2 (6 bases). V was trimmed by 1 base and J by 8 bases, leaving 14 bases between them. Germline assignment: CDR1 SGHRS and CDR2 YFSETQ. The CDR3 is made up of 14 amino acids. CDR3 amino acids: CASSLRLASGTQYF. CDR3 nucleotide sequence: TGCGCCAGCAGCTTGCGTCTAGCGTCTGGTACGCAGTATTTT.

The chain couples TRBV5-1 to TRBJ2-3, with D perhaps matching TRBD1 (5 bases). The germline CDR1 and CDR2 sequences are SGHRS and YFSETQ. CDR3 length: 15 amino acids. V shed 7 bases and J shed 6 bases, with 21 bases lying between them. The CDR3 coding sequence is TGCGCCAGCGGGCCGACAGTCTCCTGGTTGGATACGCAGTATTTT. Its translation: CASGPTVSWLDTQYF.

In this sample, this clone turned up many times. Different DNA sequences within this sample yield the same CDR3. The genes are TRBV28 and TRBJ2-5; TRBD1 is a possible D gene (5 bases). This CDR3 has 21 amino acids. The V end lost 1 base, the J end lost 1 base, and 28 bases lay between the germline ends. Germline V lookup: CDR1 MDHEN, CDR2 SYDVKM. The CDR3 region has the DNA TGTGCCAGCAGTTTATCCGGGCTCGGAAGGAGAGGTCCACAGGCCCAAGAGACCCAGTACTTC. Residues: CASSLSGLGRRGPQAQETQYF.

There are many counts of this clone. The chain combines TRBV7-2 with TRBJ1-3; maybe TRBD1 (6 bases). Germline V gene lookup returns CDR1 SGHTA and CDR2 FQGNSA. V lost 5 bases, J lost 0 bases, and 11 bases lay in between. The CDR3 length is 15 residues. CDR3 nucleotide sequence: TGTGCCAGCAGCCCTCAGACAGGCTCTGGAAACACCATATATTTT. Protein sequence: CASSPQTGSGNTIYF.

This clone has ten or more counts. The chain recombines TRBV28 with TRBJ2-5, with TRBD1 identical over 8 bases. V trimming: 6 bases; J trimming: 4 bases; junction bases outside the gene matches: 4. Germline values: CDR1 MDHEN, CDR2 SYDVKM. The CDR3 extends over 13 amino acids. The CDR3 DNA is TGTGCCAGCAGAGGGACAGGACCAGAGACCCAGTACTTC. Protein product: CASRGTGPETQYF.

This clone was detected many times. The gene calls are TRBV5-6 and TRBJ2-1, with a weak D call TRBD2 (6 bases). The CDR3 length is 14 residues. Germline V lookup: CDR1 SGHDT, CDR2 YYEEEE. Deletions cut 0 bases from V and 14 bases from J, with 18 bases between. The CDR3 reads CASSLVDSGPPKFF. The CDR3 coding sequence is TGTGCCAGCAGCTTGGTTGACAGCGGGCCGCCAAAGTTCTTC.

This clone was seen repeatedly, ten times or more. The chain couples TRBV6-5 to TRBJ1-2; D might be TRBD1 (5 bases). In germline, CDR1 is MNHEY, CDR2 SVGAGI. This CDR3 is 12 amino acids long. Trimming removed 2 bases at V and 7 bases at J, with 8 bases between. CDR3 amino acids: CASSYRGSGYTF. The CDR3 DNA reads as TGTGCCAGCAGTTACAGGGGTTCTGGCTACACCTTC.

This clone was observed at least ten times. The sample has other DNA sequences that encode this CDR3 too. This chain joins TRBV6-1 and TRBJ2-7; the D gene is possibly TRBD2 (5 bases). The CDR3 extends over 13 amino acids. V was clipped by 9 bases and J by 7 bases, with 19 bases between them. Germline values: CDR1 MNHNS, CDR2 SASEGT. The chain's CDR3 is CASSSMEVGEQYF. The CDR3, as DNA: TGTGCCAGTAGTTCCATGGAGGTAGGGGAGCAGTACTTC.

As regards this clone: A read error may be the cause here, since a much bigger clone is one base away. The genes are TRBV20-1 and TRBJ1-4, with D possibly TRBD1 on 5 matching bases. The CDR3 sequence is 14 residues long. CDR1 is DFQATT and CDR2 is SNEGSKA in the germline V gene (reference sequence). For the CDR3, the DNA is TGCAGTGCTAGCCCCGGGGGGATTAATGAAGAACTGTTTTTT. Amino acids: CSASPGGINEELFF.

This clone was seen repeatedly, ten times or more. This chain uses TRBV11-2 with TRBJ2-4; D call uncertain. Trimming removed 5 bases at V and 9 bases at J, with 14 bases between. Germline V CDR1 and CDR2: SGHAT, FQNNGV. The CDR3 runs to 13 residues. The DNA for the CDR3 is TGTGCCAGCAGCGGGCATGGGGAAGGCATTCAGTACTTC. Translated, it gives CASSGHGEGIQYF.

This clone was counted many times. The chain uses TRBV18 and TRBJ2-7; D may be TRBD2 (6 bases). This CDR3 has 15 residues. CDR1 is KGHSH, CDR2 LQKENI, per germline. Trimming stripped 4 bases from V and 2 bases from J, with 15 bases between. CDR3 nucleotide sequence: TGTGCCAGCTCACTGTACGGAGGGTTCGCCTACGAGCAGTACTTC. Translated, it gives CASSLYGGFAYEQYF. Full variable domain (remainder filled in from reference TRBV18 and TRBJ2-7): NAGVMQNPRHLVRRRGQEARLRCSPMKGHSHVYWYRQLPEEGLKFMVYLQKENIIDESGMPKERFSAEFPKEGPSILRIQQVVRGDSAAYFCASSLYGGFAYEQYFGPGTRLTVT.

This clone has at least ten counts. This chain connects TRBV9 to TRBJ1-2; TRBD1 might be the D (6 bases). The CDR3 is 14 amino acids. Germline CDR1 reads SGDLS; CDR2 reads YYNGEE. The ends were cut back, 2 bases at V and 3 bases at J, with 11 bases in the middle. In nucleotides, the CDR3 is TGTGCCAGCAGCGTGGACAGTCCAGACTATGGCTACACCTTC. This translates into CASSVDSPDYGYTF.

There are many counts of this clone. One junction end does not reproduce the germline sequence, and a read error may be involved. Other DNA sequences in the sample encode the same CDR3. The chain carries TRBV7-9 and TRBJ2-2; D is uncertain. The length of the CDR3 is 13 residues. Germline V gives CDR1 SEHNR, CDR2 FQNEAQ (reference sequence). For the CDR3, the DNA is TGTGCCAGTAGCTCAACATCTACCGGGGAGCTGTTTTTT. This sequence encodes CASSSTSTGELFF.

This clone has at least ten counts. The same CDR3 also results from other DNA sequences found in this sample. The rearrangement uses TRBV20-1 and TRBJ2-5; 7 nucleotides agree with TRBD1. After removal of 0 bases from V and 3 bases from J, the junction contained 10 bases not matched to a gene. The CDR3 covers 16 residues. Germline assignment: CDR1 DFQATT and CDR2 SNEGSKA (reference sequence). This CDR3 is CSARDAKGQQEETQYF. CDR3 DNA sequence: TGCAGTGCTAGAGATGCCAAGGGACAGCAGGAAGAGACCCAGTACTTC.

This clone has only a few counts. The genes are TRBV7-3 and TRBJ2-3; unclear D gene. Per the germline V gene, CDR1 is SGHTA and CDR2 is FQGTGA. Trimming cost V 5 bases and J 3 bases, with 12 bases left between them. The CDR3 has 14 amino acids. The CDR3 spells CASSVRAVTDTQYF. CDR3 in DNA: TGTGCCAGCAGCGTACGGGCCGTGACAGATACGCAGTATTTT. Full variable domain (missing parts from reference TRBV7-3 and TRBJ2-3): GAGVSQTPSNKVTEKGKYVELRCDPISGHTALYWYRQSLGQGPEFLIYFQGTGAADDSGLPNDRFFAVRPEGSVSTLKIQRTERGDSAVYLCASSVRAVTDTQYFGPGTRLTVL.

At least ten counts were recorded for this clone. The chain joins TRBV15 to TRBJ2-3; TRBD2 aligns across 14 bases. The germline CDR1 and CDR2 sequences are LNHNV and YYDKDF (reference sequence). The trim removed 3 bases at V and 1 base at J, leaving 6 bases unmatched. This CDR3 spans 18 amino acids. CDR3 amino acids: CATSRGTSGSYGTDTQYF. In DNA, the CDR3 is TGTGCCACCAGCAGGGGGACTAGCGGGAGTTATGGCACAGATACGCAGTATTTT. Drawing the rest from reference TRBV15 and TRBJ2-3, the complete variable domain is DAMVIQNPRYQVTQFGKPVTLSCSQTLNHNVMYWYQQKSSQAPKLLFHYYDKDFNNEADTPDNFQSRRPNTSFCFLDIRSPGLGDTAMYLCATSRGTSGSYGTDTQYFGPGTRLTVL.

The sample holds many counts of this clone. The CDR3 loop reads CASSRTGGNTEAFF. The DNA of the CDR3 is TGCGCCAGCAGCCGGACAGGGGGTAACACTGAAGCTTTCTTT. The chain joins TRBV5-1 to TRBJ1-1; TRBD1 aligns across 10 bases. V lost 4 bases and J lost 2; bases outside the gene matches: 2. Germline CDR1 and CDR2: SGHRS and YFSETQ. This CDR3 region has 14 residues.

This clone has at least ten counts. Other nucleotide sequences from this sample produce the same CDR3. The chain joins TRBV7-9 to TRBJ2-2, with D unclear. V was pared by 4 bases and J by 5 bases, with 8 bases between. This CDR3 comprises 13 residues. CDR1 and CDR2 from the germline V gene are SEHNR and FQNEAQ (reference sequence). The DNA for the CDR3 is TGTGCCAGCAGCTCAACATCTACCGGGGAGCTGTTTTTT. Protein sequence: CASSSTSTGELFF.

This clone was seen at least ten times. This chain links TRBV20-1 with TRBJ2-3; 12 bases align to TRBD2. CDR3 length: 13 residues. Germline V gives CDR1 DFQATT, CDR2 SNEGSKA (reference sequence). The chain's CDR3 is CRVTSGSSDTQYF. As DNA, the CDR3 is TGCAGAGTGACTAGCGGGAGTTCAGATACGCAGTATTTT.

The V gene is TRBV11-2, the J gene TRBJ1-3, with D uncertain. Deletions cut 5 bases from V and 7 bases from J, with 12 bases between. CDR3 size: 13 residues. CDR1 is SGHAT, CDR2 FQNNGV, per germline. The CDR3 DNA follows: TGTGCCAGCAGCCTCGACCTCCGTAACACCATATATTTT. This translates into CASSLDLRNTIYF.

V and J are TRBV30 and TRBJ1-4; D ambiguous. V was shortened by 8 bases and J by 6 bases, with 16 bases between the two germline ends. The V gene's germline CDR1 is GTSNPN and CDR2 SVGIG (reference sequence). The CDR3 has 13 residues. The CDR3, as DNA: TGTGCCGAGAGTACAGAACAAGATGAAAAACTGTTTTTT. It encodes CAESTEQDEKLFF.

This clone was recorded at least ten times. The V call is TRBV4-2, the J call TRBJ2-7, with D possibly being TRBD2 (6 bases). Germline assignment: CDR1 LGHNA and CDR2 YNFKEQ. Trimming cost V 0 bases and J 8 bases, with 14 bases left between them. The CDR3 length is 14 residues. This CDR3 is CASSQDVAGTKQYF. CDR3 DNA sequence: TGTGCCAGCAGCCAAGATGTGGCGGGAACCAAGCAGTACTTC.

The table lists this clone with many counts. The rearrangement joins TRBV5-6 to TRBJ2-7, with TRBD2 matching 10 bases. CDR1 and CDR2 (germline): SGHDT, YYEEEE. V shed 3 bases and J 7 bases; nucleotides not matched to a gene: 7. CDR3 size: 14 residues. This CDR3 is CASSSGLARREQYF. As DNA, the CDR3 is TGTGCCAGCAGCTCGGGACTAGCGCGGCGTGAGCAGTACTTC.

This clone appeared a few times. The genes are TRBV28 and TRBJ2-1; TRBD1 might be the D (7 bases). Germline V lookup: CDR1 MDHEN, CDR2 SYDVKM. The CDR3 loop spans 15 amino acids. V was cut by 8 bases and J by 4 bases, with 18 bases left in between. In nucleotides, the CDR3 is TGTGCCAGCTCCCAGGGGGGTAGCGGTTACAATGAGCAGTTCTTC. Translation gives CASSQGGSGYNEQFF.

This clone was detected ten times or more. The V call is TRBV20-1, the J call TRBJ1-2, with a weak D call TRBD1 (5 bases). The germline CDR1 and CDR2 sequences are DFQATT and SNEGSKA (reference sequence). Deletions cut 0 bases from V and 3 bases from J, with 14 bases between. The CDR3 has 15 residues. CDR3 residues: CSARDPGRLHYGYTF. The CDR3 bases are TGCAGTGCTAGAGATCCAGGGAGGCTCCACTATGGCTACACCTTC.

As concerns this clone: A much larger clone lies a single base off, so this may be a read error. Within the sample, other DNA sequences also encode this same CDR3. This chain connects TRBV5-1 to TRBJ2-1; D uncertain. Per germline, CDR1 SGHRS and CDR2 YFSETQ. This CDR3 is built from 13 residues. The ends were cut back, 0 bases at V and 14 bases at J, with 15 bases in the middle. The CDR3 region is CASSLAGKVPEFF. In DNA, the CDR3 is TGCGCCAGCAGCTTGGCCGGCAAGGTACCGGAGTTCTTC.

Ten or more counts support this clone. The chain uses TRBV30 and TRBJ2-7; no firm D call. This CDR3 is 13 amino acids long. Deletions cut 0 bases from V and 9 bases from J, with 15 bases between. Germline CDR1 and CDR2: GTSNPN and SVGIG (reference sequence). The CDR3 here is CAWSVRGTDLQYF. The CDR3 DNA reads as TGTGCCTGGAGTGTACGTGGAACGGACCTGCAGTACTTC.

This clone was seen at least ten times. The chain employs TRBV5-1 and TRBJ1-1; TRBD1 is a possible D gene (5 bases). The CDR3 sequence is 15 residues long. Germline V gene lookup returns CDR1 SGHRS and CDR2 YFSETQ. Trimming stripped 0 bases from V and 5 bases from J, with 14 bases between. The CDR3 is CASSLEASGRTEAFF. DNA of the CDR3: TGCGCCAGCAGCTTGGAGGCGTCAGGGAGGACTGAAGCTTTCTTT.